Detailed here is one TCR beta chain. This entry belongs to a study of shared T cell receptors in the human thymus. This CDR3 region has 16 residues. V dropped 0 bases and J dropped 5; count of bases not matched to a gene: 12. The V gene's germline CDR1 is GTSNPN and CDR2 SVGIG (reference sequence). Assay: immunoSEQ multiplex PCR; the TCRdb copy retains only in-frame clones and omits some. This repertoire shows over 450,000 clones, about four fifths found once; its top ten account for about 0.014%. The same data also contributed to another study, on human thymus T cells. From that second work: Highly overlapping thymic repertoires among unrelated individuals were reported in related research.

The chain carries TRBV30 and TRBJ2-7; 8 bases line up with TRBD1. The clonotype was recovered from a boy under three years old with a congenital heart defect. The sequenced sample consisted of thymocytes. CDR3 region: CAWSVAPGGQLHEQYF. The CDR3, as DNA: TGTGCCTGGAGTGTTGCCCCAGGGGGCCAACTACACGAGCAGTACTTC.